The 19 T cell receptor beta chains below were found in one sample sequenced in a study of response to subunit inactivated influenza vaccine. TCRdb redid the calling of the RT-PCR reads with MiXCR, one entry per CDR3 protein. The profile shows approximately 700,000 distinct CDR3 sequences, about 15% of them singletons. Sequences were derived from PBMCs from blood, sampled about 11 days after vaccination. These receptors all stem from a man between 50 and 59 years old who received an inactivated influenza vaccine.

This sequence joins TRBV6-1 and TRBJ1-2; D may be TRBD1 (5 bases). CDR3 length: 13 residues. The germline gives CDR1 MNHNS, CDR2 SASEGT. Trimming shortened V by 4 bases and J by 6 bases, and 12 bases separated the two germline ends. In DNA, the CDR3 is TGTGCCAGCAGTGTAACGGGGGAACATGGCTACACCTTC. Encoded protein: CASSVTGEHGYTF.

This chain uses TRBV5-1 with TRBJ2-5; 9 bases map to TRBD2. J lost 5 bases, V lost 4 bases, and 9 bases had no gene match. CDR1 and CDR2 from the germline V gene are SGHRS and YFSETQ. This CDR3 comprises 15 residues. The CDR3 bases are TGCGCCAGCAGCCTCGGGGTAGCGGGAGACGAGACCCAGTACTTC. Translated: CASSLGVAGDETQYF.

This clonotype occurred once. The CDR3 loop reads CASKLGPVSYNEQFF. The DNA for the CDR3 is TGTGCCAGCAAGCTCGGCCCGGTCTCCTACAATGAGCAGTTCTTC. The chain combines TRBV2 with TRBJ2-1; no clear D. V was shortened by 7 bases and J by 0 bases, with 13 bases between the two germline ends. The CDR3 has 15 amino acids. The germline CDR1 and CDR2 sequences are SNHLY and FYNNEI.

This clonotype showed up just a few times. The chain employs TRBV4-1 and TRBJ1-4; 10 bases agree with TRBD1. The CDR3 has 15 amino acids. Germline CDR1 is MGHRA and CDR2 is YSYEKL. V shed 5 bases and J 8 bases; nucleotides not matched to a gene: 8. CDR3 sequence: CASSTPDRGREKLFF. CDR3 in DNA: TGCGCCAGCAGCACCCCGGACAGGGGGAGGGAAAAACTGTTTTTT.

This clonotype was detected only a few times. The rearrangement joins TRBV6-1 to TRBJ1-2, with TRBD1 matching 9 bases. V trimming: 6 bases; J trimming: 7 bases; junction bases outside the gene matches: 9. The CDR3 runs to 14 residues. Looked up from germline, CDR1 is MNHNS and CDR2 is SASEGT. The CDR3: CASRPGQGHRGYTF. The CDR3 DNA reads as TGTGCCAGCAGACCGGGACAGGGACACCGTGGCTACACCTTC.

This rearrangement joins TRBV19 to TRBJ1-6; 11 positions agree with TRBD1. The CDR3 contains 13 residues. The J segment lost 9 bases and the V segment lost 9 bases, leaving 4 bases of the junction unmatched. CDR1 is LNHDA, CDR2 SQIVND, per germline (reference sequence). CDR3 protein: CASWTGGLSPLHF. The DNA for the CDR3 is TGTGCCAGCTGGACAGGGGGCCTTTCACCCCTCCACTTT.

This clonotype was counted between two and nine times. The V gene is TRBV20-1, the J gene TRBJ2-5, with TRBD2 identical over 9 bases. The CDR3 loop spans 14 amino acids. Germline CDR1 and CDR2: DFQATT and SNEGSKA (reference sequence). V lost 2 bases, J lost 4 bases, and 5 bases stayed unmatched. CDR3 protein: CSARRGRAGETQYF. In nucleotides, the CDR3 is TGCAGTGCTAGACGCGGGAGGGCCGGAGAGACCCAGTACTTC.

The rearrangement links TRBV6-1 to TRBJ2-7; the match to TRBD1 covers 8 bases. CDR1 is MNHNS, CDR2 SASEGT, per germline. J was trimmed by 4 bases and V by 1 base; bases with no gene match: 3. The CDR3 spans 14 residues. The CDR3 loop is CASSEVGQGYEQYF. The CDR3 nucleotides are TGTGCCAGCAGTGAAGTTGGACAGGGTTACGAGCAGTACTTC.

V is TRBV12-3 or TRBV12-4 and J is TRBJ2-5, with D perhaps given as TRBD1 or TRBD2 (5 bases each). Deletions cut 5 bases from V and 0 bases from J, with 16 bases between. The CDR3 length is 16 residues. The CDR3 spells CASSQLDSLYQETQYF. The CDR3 nucleotides read TGTGCCAGCAGTCAACTAGACAGCCTGTACCAAGAGACCCAGTACTTC.

This clonotype was observed a handful of times. This sequence joins TRBV20-1 and TRBJ1-2, with D possibly matching TRBD1 (5 bases). CDR1 DFQATT and CDR2 SNEGSKA come from the germline V gene (reference sequence). With 6 bases removed from V and 5 bases from J, the gap between germline ends came to 16 bases. This CDR3 contains 13 residues. CDR3 sequence (DNA): TGCAGTGCCCTACGGGGACTGGAGTATGGCTACACCTTC. Protein sequence: CSALRGLEYGYTF.

This clonotype came up a few times. The chain links TRBV24-1 to TRBJ2-1, with no clear D. There are 13 residues in the CDR3. Germline CDR1 and CDR2: KGHDR and SFDVKD. V gave up 1 base and J gave up 5 bases, with 5 bases separating them. CDR3 nucleotides: TGTGCCACCAGTGATTTCTATAACAATGAGCAGTTCTTC. This sequence encodes CATSDFYNNEQFF.

This clonotype was seen a few times. This chain links TRBV7-9 with TRBJ2-5, with unresolved D. The ends were cut back, 1 base at V and 2 bases at J, with 11 bases in the middle. In germline, CDR1 is SEHNR, CDR2 FQNEAQ (reference sequence). This CDR3 contains 15 residues. CDR3 sequence (DNA): TGTGCCAGCAGCTTAGTGTTGGCAGAACAAGAGACCCAGTACTTC. Translation gives CASSLVLAEQETQYF.

The chain combines TRBV2 with TRBJ1-2; 8 positions agree with TRBD1. The CDR3 loop spans 13 amino acids. Looked up from germline, CDR1 is SNHLY and CDR2 is FYNNEI. The trim removed 4 bases at V and 14 bases at J, leaving 12 bases unmatched. The DNA for the CDR3 is TGTGCCAGCAGTGCGGGACAGGCCTACCTTTTGACCTTC. Translation gives CASSAGQAYLLTF. The whole variable domain, filled in from reference TRBV2 and TRBJ1-2, reads EPEVTQTPSHQVTQMGQEVILRCVPISNHLYFYWYRQILGQKVEFLVSFYNNEISEKSEIFDDQFSVERPDGSNFTLKIRSTKLEDSAMYFCASSAGQAYLLTFGSGTRLTVV.

This chain uses TRBV7-6 with TRBJ2-3; 14 positions agree with TRBD2. The CDR3 spans 18 residues. Germline lookup yields CDR1 SGHVS and CDR2 FNYEAQ. The junction had 10 bases not matched to a gene; V was cut back by 5 bases and J by 3 bases. DNA of the CDR3: TGTGCCAGCAGCCCCACCGGGACTAGCGGGAGACCAACAGATACGCAGTATTTT. The encoded protein is CASSPTGTSGRPTDTQYF.

This clonotype has a handful of counts. This may be a read error: a much more frequent sequence differs by one nucleotide. The CDR3 spells CASSWRAQETQYF. CDR3 nucleotide sequence: TGTGCCAGCAGTTGGAGGGCCCAAGAGACCCAGTACTTC. This chain joins TRBV12-3 or TRBV12-4 and TRBJ2-5; D is possibly TRBD2 (6 bases). Between the trimmed V and J ends, which lost 4 bases and 1 base, there was a span of 7 bases. The CDR3 has 13 amino acids.

The rearrangement uses TRBV12-3 or TRBV12-4 and TRBJ1-1; no reliable D call. V dropped 5 bases and J dropped 5 bases, with 18 bases sitting between them. The CDR3 spans 15 residues. CDR3 sequence (DNA): TGTGCCAGCAGTGGTCGAGGCGAGGGCGGGACTGAAGCTTTCTTT. Amino acid sequence: CASSGRGEGGTEAFF.

This clonotype was detected only a few times. As DNA, the CDR3 is TGTGCCAGCAGCCAGCTAGCGGGAAGTGGCAGTGAGCAGTTCTTC. It is translated as CASSQLAGSGSEQFF. V is TRBV14 and J is TRBJ2-1, with 9 bases fitting TRBD2. The CDR3 is 15 residues long. V lost 3 bases and J lost 9; bases outside the gene matches: 9. CDR1 and CDR2 (germline): SGHDN, FVKESK.

This clonotype has more than one count but fewer than ten. The chain combines TRBV12-3 or TRBV12-4 with TRBJ2-1; the match to TRBD1 covers 7 bases. There are 15 residues in the CDR3. Losses at the gene ends were 2 bases for V and 5 bases for J; bases not matched to a gene: 6. The CDR3, as DNA: TGTGCCAGCAGTTTAATACAGGGGCCCCACAATGAGCAGTTCTTC. Translated, it gives CASSLIQGPHNEQFF.

This clonotype was detected only a few times. The V call is TRBV10-3, the J call TRBJ2-6; D ambiguous. This CDR3 is built from 15 residues. Between the trimmed V and J ends, which lost 2 bases and 1 base, there was a span of 6 bases. Per germline, CDR1 ENHRY and CDR2 SYGVKD. CDR3 loop: CAISEARSGANVLTF. CDR3 DNA: TGTGCCATCAGTGAGGCGAGGTCTGGGGCCAACGTCCTGACTTTC.